The 28 T cell receptor beta chains presented below share a single source sample, sequenced in a study of blood T cell repertoires in COVID-19. Clones were read by immunoSEQ multiplex PCR, and TCRdb kept only the in-frame ones, dropping some. Altogether some 210,000 clones are present, almost 85% being singletons, with the ten largest covering less than 15%. The source material was peripheral blood. These receptors all come from a woman between 40 and 55 years old with acute or convalescent COVID-19.

The chain has TRBV14 and TRBJ2-3, with D perhaps TRBD1 (5 bases). Per germline, CDR1 SGHDN and CDR2 FVKESK. The CDR3 length is 15 residues. V shed 0 bases and J shed 5 bases, with 12 bases lying between them. CDR3 sequence: CASSQDWVGRDTQYF. CDR3 sequence (DNA): TGTGCCAGCAGCCAAGATTGGGTGGGGCGAGATACGCAGTATTTT.

This chain connects TRBV4-3 to TRBJ1-4; TRBD1 might be the D (6 bases). The V gene's germline CDR1 is LGHNA and CDR2 YSLEER. V dropped 0 bases and J dropped 4 bases, with 9 bases sitting between them. The CDR3 is 15 amino acids. The CDR3 region is CASSQDQGNNEKLFF. For the CDR3, the DNA is TGCGCCAGCAGCCAAGACCAGGGGAATAATGAAAAACTGTTTTTT.

The chain is built from TRBV7-9 and TRBJ2-5; 8 bases map to TRBD2. The CDR3 length is 15 residues. The ends lost 1 base at V and 9 bases at J; junction bases unmatched: 10. Germline V gene data show CDR1 as SEHNR and CDR2 as FQNEAQ (reference sequence). CDR3 sequence reads: CASSLGLAGTVPQYF. As DNA, the CDR3 is TGTGCCAGCAGCTTAGGGTTAGCGGGAACAGTTCCCCAGTACTTC.

The rearrangement joins TRBV27 to TRBJ1-1; TRBD1 aligns across 7 bases. The CDR3 has 14 amino acids. Germline loops: CDR1 MNHEY, CDR2 SMNVEV (reference sequence). V was clipped by 6 bases and J by 2 bases; unmatched bases: 6. DNA for the CDR3: TGTGCCAGCAGCTTCAGGGGGTCTAACACTGAAGCTTTCTTT. Residues: CASSFRGSNTEAFF.

The J gene is TRBJ2-3, the V gene TRBV15, with D tentatively TRBD1 (6 bases). Trimming shortened V by 5 bases and J by 5 bases, and 11 bases separated the two germline ends. The V gene's germline CDR1 is LNHNV and CDR2 YYDKDF (reference sequence). This CDR3 comprises 13 residues. In DNA, the CDR3 is TGTGCCACCAGCGAAGCCAGGGGAGATACGCAGTATTTT. This translates into CATSEARGDTQYF.

V gene TRBV7-8 combines with J gene TRBJ1-2, with D hard to call. V lost 5 bases and J lost 8, with 12 bases in between. Germline CDR1 reads SGHVS; CDR2 reads FQNEAQ. There are 12 residues in the CDR3. As DNA, the CDR3 is TGTGCCAGCAGCCTCTTGGCTCAGGGCTACACCTTC. Amino acids: CASSLLAQGYTF.

The CDR3 bases are TGTGCCTCGAAGGGGGTGGACAGGACCTTCTACGAGCAGTACTTC. Translating gives CASKGVDRTFYEQYF. The gene calls are TRBV10-3 and TRBJ2-7, with 7 positions matching TRBD1. CDR3 length equals 15 residues. Germline CDR1 and CDR2: ENHRY and SYGVKD. Germline trimming cut 11 bases from V and 3 bases from J; bases unmatched to any gene: 16.

The V and J genes are TRBV9 and TRBJ1-3, with D perhaps TRBD1 (6 bases). CDR1 and CDR2 (germline): SGDLS, YYNGEE. The CDR3 covers 13 residues. The V end was cut by 7 bases, the J end by 5 bases, with 13 bases between. The CDR3 coding sequence is TGTGCCAGCGCTCGAACAGGGAGAAACACCATATATTTT. This encodes CASARTGRNTIYF.

The chain joins TRBV12-5 to TRBJ2-1; TRBD2 matches at 7 bases. The germline gives CDR1 LGHNT, CDR2 FRNRAP. This CDR3 is built from 14 residues. The V and J ends lost 5 bases and 9 bases, in that order; junction bases with no gene match: 10. The CDR3 sequence is CASGGDYAGPEQFF. The CDR3 DNA reads TGTGCTAGTGGTGGGGACTATGCAGGCCCTGAGCAGTTCTTC.

The rearrangement joins TRBV30 to TRBJ2-7; 11 bases are shared with TRBD2. The CDR3 has 15 amino acids. Germline lookup yields CDR1 GTSNPN and CDR2 SVGIG (reference sequence). Losses at the gene ends were 2 bases for V and 6 bases for J; bases not matched to a gene: 9. The CDR3 region is CAWSLAGGRFGEQYF. CDR3 coding DNA: TGTGCCTGGAGTCTAGCGGGGGGTCGGTTTGGCGAGCAGTACTTC.

The chain combines TRBV18 with TRBJ2-7; no definite D call. The CDR3 totals 15 residues. CDR1 and CDR2 (germline): KGHSH, LQKENI. V lost 0 bases and J 2 bases, leaving 11 bases between the germline ends. The CDR3 nucleotides read TGTGCCAGCTCACCACCGTCGACACCGACCTACGAGCAGTACTTC. Protein product: CASSPPSTPTYEQYF.

The V and J genes are TRBV6-5 and TRBJ2-5, with D perhaps TRBD2 (5 bases). The CDR3 is 11 amino acids. CDR1 MNHEY and CDR2 SVGAGI come from the germline V gene. The V and J ends lost 6 bases and 5 bases respectively, with 7 bases between them. CDR3 sequence (DNA): TGTGCCAGCAGACTAGGGGAGACCCAGTACTTC. This translates into CASRLGETQYF.

The V gene is TRBV19, the J gene TRBJ1-5; 8 nucleotides agree with TRBD1. Trimming removed 8 bases from V and 2 bases from J; junction bases left unmatched: 8. Germline CDR1 is LNHDA and CDR2 is SQIVND (reference sequence). CDR3 length: 15 residues. CDR3 loop: CASSETGEGNQPQHF. CDR3 nucleotides: TGTGCCAGTTCCGAGACAGGGGAAGGCAATCAGCCCCAGCATTTT.

This chain links TRBV6-5 with TRBJ2-1; the match to TRBD1 covers 7 bases. The junction had 3 bases not matched to a gene; V was cut back by 6 bases and J by 4 bases. Germline V lookup: CDR1 MNHEY, CDR2 SVGAGI. The length of the CDR3 is 13 residues. Here the CDR3 reads CASSQGQYNEQFF. CDR3 nucleotides: TGTGCCAGCAGCCAGGGACAGTACAATGAGCAGTTCTTC.

V gene TRBV7-2 combines with J gene TRBJ2-3; 8 bases are a match to TRBD2. This CDR3 region has 16 residues. Germline CDR1 SGHTA, CDR2 FQGNSA. J was trimmed by 0 bases and V by 3 bases; bases with no gene match: 5. CDR3 in DNA: TGTGCCAGCAGCTTCCGGCGGGGGGCTAGCACAGATACGCAGTATTTT. Translation: CASSFRRGASTDTQYF.

This chain connects TRBV6-5 to TRBJ2-1; D is perhaps TRBD1 (6 bases). Trimming stripped 9 bases from V and 1 base from J, with 16 bases between. From germline, CDR1 is MNHEY and CDR2 SVGAGI. The CDR3 covers 15 residues. CDR3 coding DNA: TGTGCCAGTGACTCAGGGGATGTTTCCTACAATGAGCAGTTCTTC. Translation gives CASDSGDVSYNEQFF.

The V and J genes are TRBV19 and TRBJ1-2; the D gene is possibly TRBD1 (5 bases). The CDR3 length is 14 residues. CDR1 and CDR2 (germline): LNHDA, SQIVND (reference sequence). With 5 bases removed from V and 7 bases from J, the gap between germline ends came to 17 bases. The CDR3 bases are TGTGCCAGTAGTCCCCCCCAGGGAATTGGTGGCTACACCTTC. Its translation: CASSPPQGIGGYTF.

This clone was recorded once. This chain links TRBV11-2 with TRBJ1-2; TRBD1 aligns across 9 bases. V lost 5 bases to trimming and J lost 3 bases; unmatched junction nucleotides: 4. The CDR3 consists of 14 residues. CDR1 and CDR2 (germline): SGHAT, FQNNGV. Here the CDR3 DNA reads TGTGCCAGCAGCCAGGACAGGGGTGACTATGGCTACACCTTC. It codes for CASSQDRGDYGYTF.

The chain recombines TRBV7-9 with TRBJ2-5; TRBD2 agrees at 9 bases. This CDR3 has 19 residues. From germline, CDR1 is SEHNR and CDR2 FQNEAQ (reference sequence). The V segment lost 5 bases and the J segment 5 bases; nucleotides outside the gene matches: 21. The CDR3 nucleotides read TGTGCCAGCAGCCCATTTAATCGTCGGCGGGAGGGCCCTTGGGAGACCCAGTACTTC. Its protein is CASSPFNRRREGPWETQYF.

The V gene is TRBV12-5, the J gene TRBJ2-5; a weak D match, TRBD2 (5 bases). V was shortened by 6 bases and J by 4 bases, with 15 bases between the two germline ends. This CDR3 has 14 amino acids. Germline V gene data show CDR1 as LGHNT and CDR2 as FRNRAP. The CDR3 here is CASGLGSAGETQYF. As DNA, the CDR3 is TGTGCTAGTGGCCTTGGTTCCGCGGGAGAGACCCAGTACTTC.

The gene calls are TRBV6-5 and TRBJ2-3; D call uncertain. Germline loops: CDR1 MNHEY, CDR2 SVGAGI. V gave up 1 base and J gave up 0 bases, with 5 bases separating them. The CDR3 length is 14 residues. CDR3 sequence reads: CASSYFGSTDTQYF. In nucleotides, the CDR3 is TGTGCCAGCAGTTACTTCGGGAGCACAGATACGCAGTATTTT.

The rearrangement uses TRBV5-1 and TRBJ1-1; 9 bases are a match to TRBD1. J was trimmed by 7 bases and V by 5 bases; bases with no gene match: 12. This CDR3 comprises 15 residues. The germline gives CDR1 SGHRS, CDR2 YFSETQ. The CDR3 region has the DNA TGCGCCAGCAGACATGGGACAGGGTCGACCGGTGAAGCTTTCTTT. Translating gives CASRHGTGSTGEAFF.

The chain employs TRBV6-5 and TRBJ2-6; D remains unclear. The ends were cut back, 6 bases at V and 1 base at J, with 4 bases in the middle. Looked up from germline, CDR1 is MNHEY and CDR2 is SVGAGI. This CDR3 contains 13 residues. CDR3 residues: CASSFSGANVLTF. The CDR3, as DNA: TGTGCCAGCAGCTTTTCTGGGGCCAACGTCCTGACTTTC.

The chain is built from TRBV27 and TRBJ2-1, with D possibly matching TRBD2 (6 bases). This CDR3 is built from 15 residues. V was pared by 6 bases and J by 6 bases, with 18 bases between. Looked up from germline, CDR1 is MNHEY and CDR2 is SMNVEV (reference sequence). DNA of the CDR3: TGTGCCAGCAGCACTGGTAAGCTACTAGCCAATGAGCAGTTCTTC. It encodes CASSTGKLLANEQFF.

This chain joins TRBV2 and TRBJ1-1; D is possibly TRBD1 (6 bases). Germline CDR1 and CDR2: SNHLY and FYNNEI. V lost 4 bases to trimming and J lost 3 bases, with 9 bases between them. CDR3 size: 13 residues. The CDR3 bases are TGTGCCAGCAGTGTTTCAGGGGACACTGAAGCTTTCTTT. Protein product: CASSVSGDTEAFF. The full variable domain, rest sourced from reference TRBV2 and TRBJ1-1, is EPEVTQTPSHQVTQMGQEVILRCVPISNHLYFYWYRQILGQKVEFLVSFYNNEISEKSEIFDDQFSVERPDGSNFTLKIRSTKLEDSAMYFCASSVSGDTEAFFGQGTRLTVV.

This chain uses TRBV19 with TRBJ1-3, with D perhaps TRBD1 (5 bases). Germline values: CDR1 LNHDA, CDR2 SQIVND (reference sequence). The CDR3 is 15 amino acids. Trimming removed 5 bases from V and 0 bases from J, with 11 bases in between. The CDR3 bases are TGTGCCAGTAGTGACAGAATCCTCTCTGGAAACACCATATATTTT. This gives the protein CASSDRILSGNTIYF.

The chain employs TRBV4-1 and TRBJ1-5; TRBD1 agrees at 12 bases. The V gene's germline CDR1 is MGHRA and CDR2 YSYEKL. Trimming cost V 0 bases and J 6 bases; bases outside gene matches: 3. The CDR3 spans 16 residues. In nucleotides, the CDR3 is TGCGCCAGCAGCCAAGATGGGACAGGGGGCCCTCAGCCCCAGCATTTT. Translated, it gives CASSQDGTGGPQPQHF.

This sequence joins TRBV7-9 and TRBJ2-4; 9 bases fit TRBD1. The CDR3 consists of 16 residues. Germline CDR1 is SEHNR and CDR2 is FQNEAQ (reference sequence). The ends lost 1 base at V and 8 bases at J; junction bases unmatched: 9. The CDR3: CASSLDPGQGRDIQYF. The CDR3 DNA reads TGTGCCAGCAGCTTAGATCCGGGACAGGGTCGAGACATTCAGTACTTC.